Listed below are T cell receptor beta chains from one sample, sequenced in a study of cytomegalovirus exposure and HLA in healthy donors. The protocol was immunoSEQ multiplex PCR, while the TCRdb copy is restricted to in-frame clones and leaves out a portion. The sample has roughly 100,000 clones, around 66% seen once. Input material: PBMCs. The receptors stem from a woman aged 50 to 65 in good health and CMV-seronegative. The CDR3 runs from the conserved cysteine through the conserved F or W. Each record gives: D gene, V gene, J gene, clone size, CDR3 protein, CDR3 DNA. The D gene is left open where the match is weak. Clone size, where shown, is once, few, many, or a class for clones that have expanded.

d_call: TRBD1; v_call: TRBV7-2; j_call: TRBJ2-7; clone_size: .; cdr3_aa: CASSRGQGYEQYF; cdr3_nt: TGTGCCAGCAGCCGTGGACAGGGCTACGAGCAGTACTTC
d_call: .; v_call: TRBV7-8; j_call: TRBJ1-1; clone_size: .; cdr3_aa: CASSLLGGLEAFF; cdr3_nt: TGTGCCAGCAGCTTATTGGGAGGCCTCGAAGCTTTCTTT
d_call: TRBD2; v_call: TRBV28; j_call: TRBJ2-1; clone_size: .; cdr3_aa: CASSLLAGDNEQFF; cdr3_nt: TGTGCCAGCAGTTTACTAGCGGGAGACAATGAGCAGTTCTTC
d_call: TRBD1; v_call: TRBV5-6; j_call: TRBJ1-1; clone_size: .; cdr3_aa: CASSFTGGDTEAFF; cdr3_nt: TGTGCCAGCAGCTTTACAGGGGGAGACACTGAAGCTTTCTTT
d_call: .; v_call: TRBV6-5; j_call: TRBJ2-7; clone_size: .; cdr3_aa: CASSYGDSYEQYF; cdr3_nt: TGTGCCAGCAGTTACGGAGACTCCTACGAGCAGTACTTC
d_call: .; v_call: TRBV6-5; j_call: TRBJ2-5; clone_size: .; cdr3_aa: CASSYSGQEQGETQYF; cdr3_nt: TGTGCCAGCAGTTACTCGGGGCAGGAACAAGGGGAGACCCAGTACTTC
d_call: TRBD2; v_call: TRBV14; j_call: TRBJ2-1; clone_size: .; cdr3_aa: CASSHVTSGMDEQFF; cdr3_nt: TGTGCCAGCAGCCATGTGACTAGCGGGATGGATGAGCAGTTCTTC
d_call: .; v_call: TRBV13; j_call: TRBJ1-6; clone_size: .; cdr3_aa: CASSFEDSPLHF; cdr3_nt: TGTGCCAGCAGCTTCGAGGATTCACCCCTCCACTTT
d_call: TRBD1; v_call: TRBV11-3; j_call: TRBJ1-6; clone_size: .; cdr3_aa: CASSLGQPNSPLHF; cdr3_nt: TGTGCCAGCAGCCTGGGACAGCCTAATTCACCCCTCCACTTT
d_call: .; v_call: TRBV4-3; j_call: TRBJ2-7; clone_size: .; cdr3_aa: CASSQGLSRLYEQYF; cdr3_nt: TGCGCCAGCAGCCAGGGACTTTCGAGGCTCTACGAGCAGTACTTC
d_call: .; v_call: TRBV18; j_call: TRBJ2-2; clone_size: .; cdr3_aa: CASSPWDITYGELFF; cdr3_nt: TGTGCCAGCTCACCCTGGGACATTACGTACGGGGAGCTGTTTTTT
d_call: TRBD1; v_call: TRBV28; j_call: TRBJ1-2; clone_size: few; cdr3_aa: CAIEPGQNYGYTF; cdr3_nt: TGTGCCATCGAACCGGGACAGAACTATGGCTACACCTTC
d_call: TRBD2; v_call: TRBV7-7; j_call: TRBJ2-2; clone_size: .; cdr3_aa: CASSGGLAATGELFF; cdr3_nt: TGTGCTAGCAGCGGGGGTCTAGCGGCCACCGGGGAGCTGTTTTTT
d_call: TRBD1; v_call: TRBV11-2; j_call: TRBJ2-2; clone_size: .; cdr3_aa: CASSFQGADTGELFF; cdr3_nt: TGTGCCAGCAGCTTCCAGGGGGCGGACACCGGGGAGCTGTTTTTT
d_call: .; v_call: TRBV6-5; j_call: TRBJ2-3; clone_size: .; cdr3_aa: CASSSTAATDTQYF; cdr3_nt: TGTGCCAGCAGTTCGACAGCAGCCACAGATACGCAGTATTTT
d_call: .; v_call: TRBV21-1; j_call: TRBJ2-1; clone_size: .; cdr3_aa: CASSKVRDRNYNEQFF; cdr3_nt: TGTGCCAGCAGCAAAGTAAGGGACAGGAATTACAATGAGCAGTTCTTC
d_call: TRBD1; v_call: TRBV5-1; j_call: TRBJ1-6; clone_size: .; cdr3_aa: CASAGQSDSPLHF; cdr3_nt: TGCGCCAGCGCGGGACAGAGTGATTCACCCCTCCACTTT
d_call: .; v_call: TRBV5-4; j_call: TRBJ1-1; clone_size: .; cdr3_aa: CASSPLGGRVTEAFF; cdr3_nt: TGTGCCAGCAGCCCCCTCGGGGGGCGGGTCACTGAAGCTTTCTTT
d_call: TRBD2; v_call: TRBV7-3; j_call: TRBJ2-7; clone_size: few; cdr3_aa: CASSPGKVAGIYEQYF; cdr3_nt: TGTGCCAGCAGCCCGGGGAAGGTAGCGGGAATATACGAGCAGTACTTC
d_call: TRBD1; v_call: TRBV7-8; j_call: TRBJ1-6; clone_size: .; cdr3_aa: CASSLDIGTGYNSPLHF; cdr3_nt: TGTGCCAGCAGCTTAGATATTGGGACAGGGTATAATTCACCCCTCCACTTT
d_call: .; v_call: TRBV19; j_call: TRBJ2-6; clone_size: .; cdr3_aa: CASSILTGRSGANVLTF; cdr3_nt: TGTGCCAGTAGCATTCTGACAGGGAGGTCTGGGGCCAACGTCCTGACTTTC
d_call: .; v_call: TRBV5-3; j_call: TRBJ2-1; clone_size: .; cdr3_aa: CARSLDRECINEQFF; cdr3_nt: TGTGCCAGAAGCTTGGACAGGGAGTGTATTAATGAGCAGTTCTTC
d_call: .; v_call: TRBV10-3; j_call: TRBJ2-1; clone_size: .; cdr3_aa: CAISVSSTYEQFF; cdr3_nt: TGTGCCATCAGTGTGTCAAGTACTTATGAGCAGTTCTTC